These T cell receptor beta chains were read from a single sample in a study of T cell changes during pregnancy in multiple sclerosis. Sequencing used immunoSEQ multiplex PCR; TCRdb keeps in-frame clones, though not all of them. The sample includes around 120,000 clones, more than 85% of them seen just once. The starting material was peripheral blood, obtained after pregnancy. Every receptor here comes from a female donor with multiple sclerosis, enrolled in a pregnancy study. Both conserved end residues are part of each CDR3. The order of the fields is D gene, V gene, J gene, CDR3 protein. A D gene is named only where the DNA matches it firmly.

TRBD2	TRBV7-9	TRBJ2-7	CASSSLAGDYEQYF
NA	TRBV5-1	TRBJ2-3	CASSLDRFTDTQYF
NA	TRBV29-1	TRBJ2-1	CSVERAAGYEQFF
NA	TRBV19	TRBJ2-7	CASSTAGVEQYF
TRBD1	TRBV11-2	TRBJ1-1	CASSLIRGRGTEAFF
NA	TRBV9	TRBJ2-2	CASSVSSAGELFF
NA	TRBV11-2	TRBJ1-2	CASSLDPRGGHGYTF
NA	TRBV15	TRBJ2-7	CATSRDRGDSYEQYF
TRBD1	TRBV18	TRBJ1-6	CASSPIAGTDNSPLHF
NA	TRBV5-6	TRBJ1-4	CASSRTQGLDEKLFF
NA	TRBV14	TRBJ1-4	CASSQVIGATNEKLFF
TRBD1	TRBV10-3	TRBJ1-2	CAISPGTGDGYTF
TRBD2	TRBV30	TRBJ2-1	CAWSVGRGVMDEQFF
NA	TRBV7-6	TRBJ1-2	CASSATPQGNNGYTF
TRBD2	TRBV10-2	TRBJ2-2	CASRPGLAGGRSGELFF
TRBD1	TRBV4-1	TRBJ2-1	CASSPGQGDNEQFF
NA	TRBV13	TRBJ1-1	CASSLWSEGLNTEAFF
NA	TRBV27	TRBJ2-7	CASSLTQVNEQYF
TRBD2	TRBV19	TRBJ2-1	CASSINGGFHNEQFF
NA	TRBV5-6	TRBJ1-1	CASSLAAGAAEAFF
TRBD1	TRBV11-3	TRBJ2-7	CASSLEQGAPEQYF
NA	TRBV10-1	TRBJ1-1	CASRTDRRKNTEAFF
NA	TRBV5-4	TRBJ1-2	CASSHGDPRYGYTF
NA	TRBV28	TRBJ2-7	CASSGRQAKFREQYF
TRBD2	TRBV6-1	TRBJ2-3	CASSRTSDTDTQYF
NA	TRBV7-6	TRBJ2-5	CASSFGMIQGPPRETQYF
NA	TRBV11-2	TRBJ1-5	CASSLGRGDNQPQHF
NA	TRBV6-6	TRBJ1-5	CASSPTWGEGQPQHF
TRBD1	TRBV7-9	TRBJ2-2	CASSFGQGRLFF
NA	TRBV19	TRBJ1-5	CASSIIGVNQPQHF
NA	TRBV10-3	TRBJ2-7	CAISARTVDAYEQYF
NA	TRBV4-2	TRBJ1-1	CASSQGSSNTEAFF
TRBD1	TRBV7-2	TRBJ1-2	CASSLPRGQGGSNYGYTF
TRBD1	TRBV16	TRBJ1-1	CASSPEQGTEAFF
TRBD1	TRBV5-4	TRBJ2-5	CASRPPGTGGQETQYF
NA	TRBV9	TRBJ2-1	CASSVGSGVTYNEQFF
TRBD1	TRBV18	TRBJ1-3	CASSPLGTGSNTIYF
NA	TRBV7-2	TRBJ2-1	CASSLDSASVWNEQFF
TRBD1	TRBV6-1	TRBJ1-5	CASTRTGQGNQPQHF
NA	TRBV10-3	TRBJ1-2	CAVSPGHSDGYTF
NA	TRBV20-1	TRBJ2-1	CSGVSPGEQFF